This TCR beta chain originates from a study of blood T cells in healthy people across ages. Study outcomes and limitations: Calculation of diversity from one million T cells yielded estimates considered to be underestimates.

A word on this clonotype: The antigen is not known.

The CDR3 consists of 18 residues. V gave up 2 bases and J gave up 0 bases; unmatched junction bases: 7. Germline loops: CDR1 LGHNA, CDR2 YNFKEQ. A sample-barcoded 5' primer and a J-beta primer mix were used in a second PCR of roughly 7 to 12 cycles. From the 5' RACE reads, TCRdb called clonotypes with MiXCR, one entry per CDR3 protein. Of over 500,000 distinct CDR3 sequences in the sample, 25% to 35% were seen once. The same sample was also used in a study of T cells of mothers and their children.

The sequencing sample was made of blood. The chain carries TRBV4-2 and TRBJ1-4, with TRBD1 identical over 9 bases. The source of this sequence is a boy between 2 and 15 years old in good health. The CDR3 coding sequence is TGTGCCAGCAGCCAACCAATCGACAGGGGGTCAACTAATGAAAAACTGTTTTTT. This gives the protein CASSQPIDRGSTNEKLFF.